This passage covers 29 T cell receptor beta chains from one sample sequenced in a study of neoadjuvant anti-PD-1 for oral cavity cancer. Sequenced by immunoSEQ multiplex PCR; TCRdb stores in-frame clones only, minus some. The repertoire consists of more than 6,500 clones, with about four fifths occurring once and the leading ten covering 3.1%. The source material was PBMCs, sampled before nivolumab (anti-PD-1) treatment. These TCRs come from a person aged 35 to 85 with oral cavity squamous cell carcinoma.

The V gene is TRBV5-1, the J gene TRBJ2-3; 10 bases fit TRBD2. The CDR3 is 16 amino acids. Germline lookup yields CDR1 SGHRS and CDR2 YFSETQ. V was pared by 0 bases and J by 6 bases, with 7 bases of the junction left unmatched. The CDR3 DNA follows: TGCGCCAGCAGCTTGGGAGCTAGCGGGGGCCGGGATACGCAGTATTTT. Residues: CASSLGASGGRDTQYF.

The chain combines TRBV27 with TRBJ1-4, with D uncertain. This CDR3 spans 16 amino acids. Trimming shortened V by 5 bases and J by 7 bases, and 20 bases separated the two germline ends. Germline lookup yields CDR1 MNHEY and CDR2 SMNVEV (reference sequence). CDR3 protein: CASSAPSRRGGEKLFF. CDR3 nucleotides: TGTGCCAGCAGTGCGCCCAGCCGACGGGGAGGTGAAAAACTGTTTTTT. Variable domain in full (rest from reference TRBV27 and TRBJ1-4): EAQVTQNPRYLITVTGKKLTVTCSQNMNHEYMSWYRQDPGLGLRQIYYSMNVEVTDKGDVPEGYKVSRKEKRNFPLILESPSPNQTSLYFCASSAPSRRGGEKLFFGSGTQLSVL.

J is TRBJ1-1 and V is TRBV6-6; no definite D call. CDR1 is MNHNY, CDR2 SVGAGI, per germline (reference sequence). V was shortened by 5 bases and J by 4 bases, with 2 bases between the two germline ends. The CDR3 runs to 10 residues. This CDR3 reads CASSLTEAFF. The CDR3 coding sequence is TGTGCCAGCAGTCTCACTGAAGCTTTCTTT.

The J gene is TRBJ1-5, the V gene TRBV7-2; D is perhaps TRBD1 (5 bases). The CDR3 covers 16 residues. In germline, CDR1 is SGHTA, CDR2 FQGNSA. V dropped 6 bases and J dropped 2 bases, with 17 bases sitting between them. The CDR3 spells CASSLQGPRGNQPQHF. CDR3 sequence (DNA): TGTGCCAGCAGTCTCCAGGGACCCCGGGGCAATCAGCCCCAGCATTTT.

This chain joins TRBV4-2 and TRBJ1-6, with TRBD1 matching over 9 bases. Per germline, CDR1 LGHNA and CDR2 YNFKEQ. The CDR3 runs to 14 residues. V dropped 3 bases and J dropped 8; count of bases not matched to a gene: 2. Here the CDR3 DNA reads TGTGCCAGCAGCCAGACAGGGGGGCATTCACCCCTCCACTTT. The encoded protein is CASSQTGGHSPLHF.

This chain links TRBV5-4 with TRBJ1-1; D call uncertain. CDR1 is SGHNT, CDR2 YYREEE, per germline (reference sequence). The germline V and J ends were trimmed by 1 base and 0 bases, with 4 bases remaining between them. This CDR3 contains 13 residues. For the CDR3, the DNA is TGTGCCAGCAGCTTGAGGATGAACACTGAAGCTTTCTTT. It is translated as CASSLRMNTEAFF.

The V call is TRBV4-1, the J call TRBJ1-2, with 7 bases fitting TRBD1. CDR3 length: 15 amino acids. V lost 0 bases and J lost 4; bases outside the gene matches: 5. The germline V gene encodes CDR1 MGHRA and CDR2 YSYEKL. CDR3 DNA sequence: TGCGCCAGCAGCCAAGATAGCACAGGGGTCTATGGCTACACCTTC. It codes for CASSQDSTGVYGYTF.

The chain employs TRBV6-1 and TRBJ1-2; D is perhaps TRBD1 (5 bases). The CDR3 totals 17 residues. V was cut by 1 base and J by 4 bases, with 19 bases left in between. Germline V gene data show CDR1 as MNHNS and CDR2 as SASEGT. Written as DNA, the CDR3 is TGTGCCAGCAGTGAAGGGATGGGACCCTCAGGGCTCTATGGCTACACCTTC. Its protein is CASSEGMGPSGLYGYTF.

CDR3 in amino acids: CASSLSTNQPQHF. CDR3 coding DNA: TGTGCCAGCAGTTTGTCGACCAATCAGCCCCAGCATTTT. The genes are TRBV27 and TRBJ1-5, with D hard to call. The germline gives CDR1 MNHEY, CDR2 SMNVEV (reference sequence). CDR3 length equals 13 residues. V lost 3 bases and J 3 bases, leaving 6 bases between the germline ends.

This sequence joins TRBV27 and TRBJ2-7, with D unclear. Germline V CDR1 and CDR2: MNHEY, SMNVEV (reference sequence). The CDR3 is made up of 13 amino acids. The ends were cut back, 4 bases at V and 0 bases at J, with 7 bases in the middle. The CDR3 coding sequence is TGTGCCAGCAGTTCTGGCGTCTCCTACGAGCAGTACTTC. The encoded protein is CASSSGVSYEQYF.

The rearrangement uses TRBV7-8 and TRBJ1-5, with 9 nucleotides matching TRBD1. The CDR3 loop spans 14 amino acids. Germline CDR1 reads SGHVS; CDR2 reads FQNEAQ. Germline trimming cut 6 bases from V and 5 bases from J; bases unmatched to any gene: 5. The CDR3 region has the DNA TGTGCCAGCAGTCAGACAGGGGGTGATCAGCCCCAGCATTTT. Translation gives CASSQTGGDQPQHF. The full variable domain, with the rest looked up from reference TRBV7-8 and TRBJ1-5, is GAGVSQSPRYKVAKRGQDVALRCDPISGHVSLFWYQQALGQGPEFLTYFQNEAQLDKSGLPSDRFFAERPEGSVSTLKIQRTQQEDSAVYLCASSQTGGDQPQHFGDGTRLSIL.

The rearrangement uses TRBV2 and TRBJ2-5; TRBD1 aligns across 7 bases. This CDR3 spans 15 amino acids. Trimming at V came to 5 bases and at J to 2 bases, leaving 8 bases not matched to a gene. In germline, CDR1 is SNHLY, CDR2 FYNNEI. CDR3 region: CASSNSRDRQETQYF. The CDR3 DNA sequence: TGTGCCAGCAGTAATAGCCGGGACAGACAAGAGACCCAGTACTTC.

The rearrangement joins TRBV30 to TRBJ1-1; D is possibly TRBD1 (5 bases). V gave up 4 bases and J gave up 11 bases, with 14 bases separating them. The CDR3 loop spans 11 amino acids. Germline V gives CDR1 GTSNPN, CDR2 SVGIG (reference sequence). Here the CDR3 DNA reads TGTGCCTGGAACCCGGGGGTGGGGGCTTTCTTT. It translates to CAWNPGVGAFF.

This clone turned up a few times. The V and J genes are TRBV18 and TRBJ2-5, with a possible D match to TRBD2 (5 bases). Trimming removed 0 bases from V and 4 bases from J, with 6 bases in between. This CDR3 is built from 13 residues. In germline, CDR1 is KGHSH, CDR2 LQKENI. The CDR3 nucleotides read TGTGCCAGCTCACCACCTAGCGTAGAGACCCAGTACTTC. It is translated as CASSPPSVETQYF.

The J gene is TRBJ1-4, the V gene TRBV14, with 11 nucleotides matching TRBD1. The length of the CDR3 is 18 residues. V trimming: 4 bases; J trimming: 2 bases; junction bases outside the gene matches: 9. Germline CDR1 SGHDN, CDR2 FVKESK. The CDR3 is CASSLRGTGGTTNEKLFF. CDR3 nucleotides: TGTGCCAGCAGCCTCCGCGGGACAGGGGGTACGACTAATGAAAAACTGTTTTTT.

V usage is TRBV19 and J usage is TRBJ1-4; TRBD1 agrees at 10 bases. CDR3 length: 15 residues. The V gene end was trimmed by 3 bases and the J gene end by 3 bases; junction bases not matched to a gene: 1. Germline V CDR1 and CDR2: LNHDA, SQIVND (reference sequence). CDR3 bases: TGTGCCAGTAGTATGACAGGGGGCCCTAATGAAAAACTGTTTTTT. It is translated as CASSMTGGPNEKLFF.

V usage is TRBV5-1 and J usage is TRBJ2-3; D gene ambiguous. There are 15 residues in the CDR3. In germline, CDR1 is SGHRS, CDR2 YFSETQ. Trimming shortened V by 4 bases and J by 1 base, and 13 bases separated the two germline ends. CDR3 amino acids: CASSGGPWGTDTQYF. CDR3 in DNA: TGCGCCAGCAGCGGCGGCCCCTGGGGCACAGATACGCAGTATTTT.

The chain links TRBV9 to TRBJ2-1, with D unclear. CDR1 is SGDLS, CDR2 YYNGEE, per germline. Trimming took 3 bases from V and 3 from J, leaving 13 bases between them. The CDR3 has 15 residues. CDR3 sequence: CASSAPPADYNEQFF. Written as DNA, the CDR3 is TGTGCCAGCAGCGCGCCACCCGCTGACTACAATGAGCAGTTCTTC.

The chain carries TRBV5-6 and TRBJ1-6; TRBD1 might be the D (5 bases). There are 14 residues in the CDR3. Per germline, CDR1 SGHDT and CDR2 YYEEEE. V was shortened by 2 bases and J by 8 bases, with 11 bases between the two germline ends. The CDR3 region is CASSLQDPDSPLHF. The CDR3 DNA sequence: TGTGCCAGCAGCTTACAGGACCCAGATTCACCCCTCCACTTT.

The genes are TRBV5-6 and TRBJ1-2; D is ambiguous. V was clipped by 1 base and J by 1 base, with 2 bases between them. Per germline, CDR1 SGHDT and CDR2 YYEEEE. The length of the CDR3 is 12 residues. This chain's CDR3 is CASSLFNYGYTF. CDR3 bases: TGTGCCAGCAGCTTGTTTAACTATGGCTACACCTTC. Together with reference TRBV5-6 and TRBJ1-2, the CDR3 gives the full variable domain: DAGVTQSPTHLIKTRGQQVTLRCSPKSGHDTVSWYQQALGQGPQFIFQYYEEEERQRGNFPDRFSGHQFPNYSSELNVNALLLGDSALYLCASSLFNYGYTFGSGTRLTVV.

A few counts support this clone. The gene calls are TRBV9 and TRBJ1-5; no reliable D call. The V end lost 3 bases, the J end lost 0 bases, and 10 bases lay between the germline ends. The CDR3 consists of 15 residues. From germline, CDR1 is SGDLS and CDR2 YYNGEE. The CDR3 region is CASSGAPDSNQPQHF. The CDR3 bases are TGTGCCAGCAGCGGCGCACCGGATAGCAATCAGCCCCAGCATTTT.

This clone was recorded once. The rearrangement uses TRBV9 and TRBJ1-2; D may be TRBD1 (5 bases). Trimming removed 0 bases from V and 4 bases from J, with 19 bases in between. The germline gives CDR1 SGDLS, CDR2 YYNGEE. The CDR3 totals 17 residues. CDR3 protein: CASSVEGLPFRSYGYTF. Here the CDR3 DNA reads TGTGCCAGCAGCGTAGAGGGACTGCCGTTTAGGAGCTATGGCTACACCTTC.

The chain uses TRBV6-6 and TRBJ1-2; D is uncertain. The V gene lost 6 bases and the J gene lost 4 bases, with 15 bases spanning the gap. This CDR3 is built from 14 residues. Germline V CDR1 and CDR2: MNHNY, SVGAGI (reference sequence). The CDR3 region is CASRSESEGYGYTF. DNA for the CDR3: TGTGCCAGCAGATCCGAGAGTGAGGGCTATGGCTACACCTTC.

The V call is TRBV4-3, the J call TRBJ1-3, with D possibly TRBD1 on 5 matching bases. Germline V lookup: CDR1 LGHNA, CDR2 YSLEER. The length of the CDR3 is 16 residues. V was trimmed by 0 bases and J by 0 bases, leaving 9 bases between them. CDR3 amino acids: CASSQDQGLSGNTIYF. The CDR3 nucleotides read TGCGCCAGCAGCCAAGATCAGGGCCTCTCTGGAAACACCATATATTTT.

V usage is TRBV21-1 and J usage is TRBJ2-7; TRBD1 was called by the table and not checked on the DNA. TRBV21-1 is described as a pseudogene. The CDR3 extends over 16 amino acids. CDR3 sequence: CASSVPGQEFFYEQYF. DNA of the CDR3: TGTGCCAGCAGCGTTCCGGGACAGGAGTTCTTTTACGAGCAGTACTTC.

This chain links TRBV28 with TRBJ1-1; no clear D. The CDR3 has 11 amino acids. The V end was cut by 5 bases, the J end by 8 bases, with 9 bases between. Germline CDR1 reads MDHEN; CDR2 reads SYDVKM. The DNA for the CDR3 is TGTGCCAGCAGTGCCCCATGGGAAGCTTTCTTT. This encodes CASSAPWEAFF.

The chain couples TRBV5-5 to TRBJ1-1, with D possibly matching TRBD1 (6 bases). The V and J ends lost 0 bases and 1 base respectively, with 13 bases between them. The CDR3 extends over 16 amino acids. Germline V CDR1 and CDR2: SGHKS, YYEKEE (reference sequence). The CDR3 coding sequence is TGTGCCAGCAGCTTGGACGGGGGGCGCCGGAACACTGAAGCTTTCTTT. Its protein product is CASSLDGGRRNTEAFF.

The chain has TRBV2 and TRBJ2-5; unclear D gene. The CDR3 spans 15 residues. Between the trimmed V and J ends, which lost 2 bases and 5 bases, there was a span of 15 bases. Germline CDR1 SNHLY, CDR2 FYNNEI. CDR3 sequence: CASSEKPLGLETQYF. The CDR3 bases are TGTGCCAGCAGTGAAAAACCGCTAGGTCTGGAGACCCAGTACTTC. The complete variable domain, with remaining parts taken from reference TRBV2 and TRBJ2-5, reads EPEVTQTPSHQVTQMGQEVILRCVPISNHLYFYWYRQILGQKVEFLVSFYNNEISEKSEIFDDQFSVERPDGSNFTLKIRSTKLEDSAMYFCASSEKPLGLETQYFGPGTRLLVL.

This clone was observed once. The chain links TRBV19 to TRBJ2-7; 7 nucleotides match TRBD1. The CDR3 runs 15 residues. Trimming at V came to 3 bases and at J to 3 bases, leaving 8 bases not matched to a gene. CDR1 is LNHDA, CDR2 SQIVND, per germline (reference sequence). CDR3 in DNA: TGTGCCAGTAGTATTTCACAGGGGAACCTCTACGAGCAGTACTTC. Its protein is CASSISQGNLYEQYF. Complete variable domain (other parts from reference TRBV19 and TRBJ2-7): DGGITQSPKYLFRKEGQNVTLSCEQNLNHDAMYWYRQDPGQGLRLIYYSQIVNDFQKGDIAEGYSVSREKKESFPLTVTSAQKNPTAFYLCASSISQGNLYEQYFGPGTRLTVT.